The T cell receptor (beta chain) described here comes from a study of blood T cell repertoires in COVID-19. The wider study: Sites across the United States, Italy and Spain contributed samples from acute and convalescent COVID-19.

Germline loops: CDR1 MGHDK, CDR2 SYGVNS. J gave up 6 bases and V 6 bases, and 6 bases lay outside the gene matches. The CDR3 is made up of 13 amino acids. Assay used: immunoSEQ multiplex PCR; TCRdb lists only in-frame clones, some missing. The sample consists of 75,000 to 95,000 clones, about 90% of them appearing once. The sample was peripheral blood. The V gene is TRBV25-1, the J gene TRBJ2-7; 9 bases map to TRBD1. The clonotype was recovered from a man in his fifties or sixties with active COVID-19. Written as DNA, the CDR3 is TGTGCCAGCAGGGGACAGGGCTTCGGCGAGCAGTACTTC. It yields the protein CASRGQGFGEQYF.